This TCR beta chain was captured by sequencing in a study of OX40 agonist ivuxolimab in advanced cancers. Whole-study results and caveats: In the 0.1 to 3.0 mg/kg range, CD4+ and CD8+ blood T cells had expanded clonally by week 6. Expanded clones were, on average, more numerous in CD8+ T cells than in CD4+.

The method was immunoSEQ multiplex PCR; TCRdb's version includes in-frame clones alone and lacks a portion of them. The sample contains about 62,000 clones, approximately 85% of which appear only once. On this clone itself: Its antigen is undetermined. Other DNA sequences in the same sample also yield this CDR3.

There are 13 residues in the CDR3. CDR1 is MNHNY and CDR2 is SVGAGI in the germline V gene (reference sequence). The ends were cut back, 2 bases at V and 1 base at J, with 5 bases in the middle. This clonotype originated in an adult with an advanced solid tumor such as melanoma, head and neck, liver or kidney cancer. V usage is TRBV6-6 and J usage is TRBJ1-1, with no clear D. Sequencing used CD4+ or CD8+ T cells sorted from blood, obtained in a trial of the OX40 agonist ivuxolimab. The CDR3 nucleotides are TGTGCCAGCAGTTACGGTCCGAACACTGAAGCTTTCTTT. It yields the protein CASSYGPNTEAFF.